Listed here are 4 T cell receptor beta chains from one sample, sequenced in a study of metastatic and nonmetastatic thyroid tumors. Using MiXCR, TCRdb reanalyzed the PCR reads. The table lists about 16,000 clones, about 31% of them singletons. Each patient went into thyroid surgery without having received any treatment. Sequencing was done on a sample of tumor tissue. These receptors were taken from a male donor with papillary thyroid cancer or a benign thyroid nodule (not recorded which). Some clones in this sample may be carry-over from other donors' samples.

This chain links TRBV20-1 with TRBJ2-7; D call uncertain. The germline CDR1 and CDR2 sequences are DFQATT and SNEGSKA (reference sequence). This CDR3 has 13 residues. In DNA, the CDR3 is TGCAGCGCAACAGACATTCTCTCCTACGAGCAGTACTTC. Protein sequence: CSATDILSYEQYF.

This clone was recorded a few times. Compared with germline, one end of the junction differs, possibly owing to a read error. The chain has TRBV5-1 and TRBJ2-3; TRBD2 might be the D (5 bases). Germline assignment: CDR1 SGHRS and CDR2 YFSETQ. This CDR3 has 16 residues. In DNA form, the CDR3 reads TGCGCTAGCAGCTTAAAAAGGACTCTTAGCACAGATACGCAGTATTTT. This encodes CASSLKRTLSTDTQYF.

This clone turned up a few times. CDR3 region: CASSLQGGVNQPQHF. CDR3 in DNA: TGTGCCAGCAGTTTACAAGGGGGTGTCAATCAGCCCCAGCATTTT. The J gene is TRBJ1-5, the V gene TRBV12-3 or TRBV12-4, with TRBD1 as a possible D gene (6 bases). Trimming took 2 bases from V and 3 from J, leaving 11 bases between them. The CDR3 runs to 15 residues.

This clone was observed a few times. The V and J genes are TRBV6-1 and TRBJ2-7, with 8 positions matching TRBD2. The V segment lost 5 bases and the J segment 7 bases; nucleotides outside the gene matches: 7. The CDR3 sequence is 13 residues long. Germline CDR1 is MNHNS and CDR2 is SASEGT. CDR3 in DNA: TGTGCCAGCAGTCCCGGGACTAGGGGTGAGCAGTACTTC. Its protein is CASSPGTRGEQYF.